This TCR beta chain was captured by sequencing in a study of cytomegalovirus exposure and HLA in healthy donors. As for the study in general: Early released data had roughly 81 million unique TCRs, all coming from HLA-typed donors.

With respect to this clone: Its antigen is as yet unknown.

Donors counted as nominally healthy when sampled, yet unrecorded immune exposures were likely. Regarding the study as a whole: In a later analysis, specific HLA alleles were associated with some 16,000 TCR beta sequences at a 0.05 false discovery rate.

V lost 5 bases to trimming and J lost 3 bases, with 14 bases between them. The CDR3 has 14 residues. Germline V lookup: CDR1 SGHRS, CDR2 YFSETQ. In the PCR, 60 Vbeta and 13 Jbeta primers were used. The method was immunoSEQ multiplex PCR; TCRdb's version includes in-frame clones alone and lacks a portion of them. The table lists some 180,000 clones, about 77% of them singletons, with over 2% in the top ten. The chain uses TRBV5-1 and TRBJ1-1, with TRBD1 as a possible D gene (5 bases). The sequence was collected from a woman in her twenties or thirties in good health and CMV-seropositive. Input material: PBMCs. In nucleotides, the CDR3 is TGCGCCAGCAGGCAGGCCCTCAGGGACACTGAAGCTTTCTTT. This sequence encodes CASRQALRDTEAFF.